A selection of T cell receptor beta chains follows, all from one sample in a study of kidney transplant recipient with SARS-CoV-2 infection. Via MiXCR, TCRdb re-called the reads, giving one row per CDR3 protein. The sample contains under 250,000 distinct CDR3 sequences, around 30% of which appear only once. Sequencing used a blood sample, obtained at baseline and on roughly day 110 from a kidney transplant recipient. These receptors came from a male patient between 25 and 40 years old who had COVID-19 and was a kidney transplant recipient. Certain T cells may be donor cells from the graft. The CDR3 runs from the conserved cysteine through the conserved F or W. A D gene is named only where the DNA matches it firmly. For some rows the clone size is stated as once, few or many, or as a class when expanded; others skip it.

v_gene,j_gene,d_gene,abundance,CDR3nt,CDR3aa
TRBV6-1,TRBJ1-5,.,many,TGTGCCAGCAGTGAAAGGGGCCTTCGTGACCAGCCCCAGCATTTT,CASSERGLRDQPQHF
TRBV29-1,TRBJ2-5,.,few,TGCAGTGCCCGGGAGAGTTTTCGTGAGGAGACCCAGTACTTC,CSARESFREETQYF
TRBV10-3,TRBJ2-1,.,few,TGTGCCATCAGTGTTGGGGGGCCCACTGAGCAGTTCTTC,CAISVGGPTEQFF
TRBV20-1,TRBJ1-6,TRBD1,many,TGCAGTGCTCCCCAGAGTTTGGGGACAGGCGGGAATTCACCCCTCCACTTT,CSAPQSLGTGGNSPLHF
TRBV6-1,TRBJ2-3,.,.,TGTGCCAGCAGCCGTAGCGGATTCGCAGATACGCAGTATTTT,CASSRSGFADTQYF
TRBV7-2,TRBJ1-5,.,many,TGTGCCAGCAGCTTTCCTGGAGGGCTTGGGTATCAGCCCCAGCATTTT,CASSFPGGLGYQPQHF
TRBV6-8,TRBJ2-5,.,many,TGTGCCAGCAGTCGGACAGTCCAAGAGACCCAGTACTTC,CASSRTVQETQYF
TRBV3-1,TRBJ2-5,.,many,TGTGCCAGCAGCCTGGACGTTCCCATTTCTTTCTCTGAGACCCAGTACTTC,CASSLDVPISFSETQYF
TRBV5-4,TRBJ2-7,.,many,TGTGCCAGCAGCTTGGACTACGACCTAGAGCAGTACTTC,CASSLDYDLEQYF
TRBV12-3/TRBV12-4,TRBJ1-2,.,many,TGTGCCAGCAGTCGTGCCTGCACAGCAGGAAAGACCTATGGCTACACCTTC,CASSRACTAGKTYGYTF
TRBV6-1,TRBJ1-2,.,many,TGTGCCAGCAGTGATGCGCCAGGTGGGAGAAAGACCTATGGCTACACCTTC,CASSDAPGGRKTYGYTF
TRBV5-4,TRBJ1-1,.,many,TGTGCCAGCAGCTTGATGCAGGGGAACACTGAAGCTTTCTTT,CASSLMQGNTEAFF
TRBV20-1,TRBJ2-4,.,few,TGCAGTGCTCAAAGGGGACTTCATGACATTCAGTACTTC,CSAQRGLHDIQYF
TRBV12-3/TRBV12-4,TRBJ1-2,.,many,TGTGCCAGCAGTGATAGGGGCAGCTTCCGAAAGACCTATGGCTACACCTTC,CASSDRGSFRKTYGYTF
TRBV3-1,TRBJ1-2,.,many,TGTGCCAGCAGCCATGCATGCACCCTTCGAAAGACCTATGGCTACACCTTC,CASSHACTLRKTYGYTF
TRBV29-1,TRBJ1-1,.,many,TGCAGCGTTGAAGATGAAGGGAGCCGAGCTTTCTTT,CSVEDEGSRAFF
TRBV18,TRBJ1-6,.,many,TGTGCCAGCTCACCTTCTTACAGCTTTAATTCACCCCTCCACTTT,CASSPSYSFNSPLHF
TRBV6-5,TRBJ2-7,.,many,TGTGCCAGCACCGAAGGGCAAAGGGTGTACGAGCAGTACTTC,CASTEGQRVYEQYF
TRBV6-6,TRBJ1-5,TRBD1,once,TGTGTCAGCAGTTTAGAGACAGGGCCGTATAGCAATCAGCCCCAGCACTTT,CVSSLETGPYSNQPQHF
TRBV11-2,TRBJ2-3,TRBD1,.,TGTGCCGGCAGCTTAGGGACAGGAGGGTTGTATCAAGATACGCAGTATTTT,CAGSLGTGGLYQDTQYF
TRBV8-2,TRBJ2-6,.,many,TGTGGCACGAGGTATAGGATAACACAAAGTCGGGCCAACGTCCTGACTTTC,CGTRYRITQSRANVLTF
TRBV5-8,TRBJ1-2,.,many,TGTGCCAGCGTTGGAGCTCATCCACGAAAGACCTATGGCTACACCTTC,CASVGAHPRKTYGYTF
TRBV3-1,TRBJ2-7,.,many,TGTGCCAGCAGCCAAGGAACATTGGGTAAACCCTACGAGCAGTACTTC,CASSQGTLGKPYEQYF
TRBV11-2,TRBJ2-1,TRBD2,many,TGTGCCAGCAGCTTAGTAGTGCTAGCGGGGGATTACAATGAGCAGTTCTTC,CASSLVVLAGDYNEQFF
TRBV9,TRBJ1-2,.,many,TGTGCCAGCACTCTGGGGTACTCAAGAAAGACCTATGGCTACACCTTC,CASTLGYSRKTYGYTF
TRBV10-1,TRBJ1-2,.,.,TGCGCCAGCAGTTCAGATTCAAGATCGCGAAAGACCTATGGCTACACCTTC,CASSSDSRSRKTYGYTF
TRBV5-4,TRBJ1-2,.,many,TGTGCCAGCAGCTTTTTTAGCAGGGACGCCTATGGCTACACCTTC,CASSFFSRDAYGYTF
TRBV11-2,TRBJ1-2,.,many,TGTGCCAGCAGCTACTCAACAACAAGCAGAAAGACCTATGGCTACACCTTC,CASSYSTTSRKTYGYTF
TRBV14,TRBJ1-1,.,many,TGTGCCAGCAGCCAAGATGGGGATATCATGAACACTGAAGCTTTCTTT,CASSQDGDIMNTEAFF
TRBV5-6,TRBJ1-2,.,many,TGTGCCAGCTCCCGCGACAATAGTCGAAAGACCTATGGCTACACCTTC,CASSRDNSRKTYGYTF
TRBV10-3,TRBJ2-7,TRBD1,many,TGTGCCATCAGTGAGTCGATAGACAGGGGCGAATCATACGAGCAGTACTTC,CAISESIDRGESYEQYF
TRBV27,TRBJ2-2,.,many,TGTGCCAGCAGTTTATTAGGCGTGCGAGGACGAGCGAACACCGGGGAGCTGTTTTTT,CASSLLGVRGRANTGELFF
TRBV3-1,TRBJ1-1,.,.,TGTGCCAGCAGCCAGGTAGATCCCATTTCAATTCGCACTGAAGCTTTCTTT,CASSQVDPISIRTEAFF
TRBV12-3/TRBV12-4,TRBJ2-3,.,many,TGTGCCAGCAGACTAGACAGGCTCGCAGATACGCAGTATTTT,CASRLDRLADTQYF
TRBV3-1,TRBJ1-5,.,many,TGTGCCAGCAGCCAAGGGGTGGAGCAGCCCCAGCATTTT,CASSQGVEQPQHF
TRBV28,TRBJ1-1,.,many,TGTGCCAGCAGGTTAATTATGAACACTGAAGCTTTCTTT,CASRLIMNTEAFF
TRBV13,TRBJ2-7,.,many,TGTGCCAGCAGCCTAACCCTAGGAGGGGGAGAGATGAACGAGCAGTACTTC,CASSLTLGGGEMNEQYF
TRBV6-6,TRBJ2-1,.,many,TGTGCCAGCAGTGATCGGAGGGGCTCCTACAATGAGCAGTTCTTC,CASSDRRGSYNEQFF
TRBV28,TRBJ2-3,.,many,TGTGCCAGCAGATTAAGGCTTGGGACGCAGTATTTT,CASRLRLGTQYF
TRBV28,TRBJ2-1,TRBD1,.,TGTGCCAGCAGTCAGTACAGGGGGATTTCCTGCAATGAGCAGTTCTTC,CASSQYRGISCNEQFF
TRBV5-6,TRBJ2-7,.,many,TGTGCCAGCAGCTTGGCTGTGACCCACTACGAGCAGTACTTC,CASSLAVTHYEQYF
TRBV4-1,TRBJ2-2,.,few,TGCGCCAGCAGCCAAGTCTCTGCGGGAAGGACCGGGGAGCTGTTTTTT,CASSQVSAGRTGELFF